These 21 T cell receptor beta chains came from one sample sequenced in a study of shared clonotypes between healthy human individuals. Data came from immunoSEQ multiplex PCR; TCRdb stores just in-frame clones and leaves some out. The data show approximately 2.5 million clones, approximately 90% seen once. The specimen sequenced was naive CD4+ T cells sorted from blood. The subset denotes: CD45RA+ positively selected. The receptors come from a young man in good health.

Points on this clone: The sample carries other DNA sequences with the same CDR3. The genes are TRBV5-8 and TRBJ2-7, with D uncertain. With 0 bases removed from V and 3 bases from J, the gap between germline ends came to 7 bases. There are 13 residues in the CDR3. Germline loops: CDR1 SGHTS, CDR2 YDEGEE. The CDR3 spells CASSLGRSYEQYF. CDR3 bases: TGTGCCAGCAGCTTGGGCAGGAGCTACGAGCAGTACTTC.

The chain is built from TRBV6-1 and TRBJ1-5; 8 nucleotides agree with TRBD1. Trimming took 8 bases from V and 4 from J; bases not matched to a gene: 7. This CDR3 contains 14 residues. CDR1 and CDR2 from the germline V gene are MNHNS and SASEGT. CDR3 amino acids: CASQGTGPNQPQHF. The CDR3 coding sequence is TGTGCCAGCCAAGGGACAGGACCAAATCAGCCCCAGCATTTT.

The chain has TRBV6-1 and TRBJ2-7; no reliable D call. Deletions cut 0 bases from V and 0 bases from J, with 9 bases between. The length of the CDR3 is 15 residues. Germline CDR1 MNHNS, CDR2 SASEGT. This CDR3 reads CASSEALVSSYEQYF. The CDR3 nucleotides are TGTGCCAGCAGTGAAGCACTTGTGAGCTCCTACGAGCAGTACTTC.

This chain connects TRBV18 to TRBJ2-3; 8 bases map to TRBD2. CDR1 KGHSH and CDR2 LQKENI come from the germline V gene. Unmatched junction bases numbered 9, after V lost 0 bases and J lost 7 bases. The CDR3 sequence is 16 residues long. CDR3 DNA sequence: TGTGCCAGCTCACCACCCACTAGCGGAAGCTGGAATACGCAGTATTTT. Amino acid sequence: CASSPPTSGSWNTQYF.

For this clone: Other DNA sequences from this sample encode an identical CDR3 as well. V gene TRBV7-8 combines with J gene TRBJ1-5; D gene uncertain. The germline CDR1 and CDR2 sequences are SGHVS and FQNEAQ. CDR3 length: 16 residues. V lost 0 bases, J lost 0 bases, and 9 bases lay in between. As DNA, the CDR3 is TGTGCCAGCAGCTTAGCACCCGGGAATAGCAATCAGCCCCAGCATTTT. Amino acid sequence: CASSLAPGNSNQPQHF.

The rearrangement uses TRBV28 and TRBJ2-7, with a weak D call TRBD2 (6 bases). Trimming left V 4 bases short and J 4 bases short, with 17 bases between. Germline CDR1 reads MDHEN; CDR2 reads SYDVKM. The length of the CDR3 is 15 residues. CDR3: CASSSPGDGPYEQYF. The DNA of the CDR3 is TGTGCCAGCAGTTCACCGGGGGACGGACCGTACGAGCAGTACTTC.

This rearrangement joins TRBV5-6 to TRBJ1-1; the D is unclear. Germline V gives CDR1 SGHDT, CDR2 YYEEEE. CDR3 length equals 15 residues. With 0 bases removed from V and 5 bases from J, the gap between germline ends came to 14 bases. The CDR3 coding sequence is TGTGCCAGCAGCTTGGGACTTTGGGTGAGAACTGAAGCTTTCTTT. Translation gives CASSLGLWVRTEAFF.

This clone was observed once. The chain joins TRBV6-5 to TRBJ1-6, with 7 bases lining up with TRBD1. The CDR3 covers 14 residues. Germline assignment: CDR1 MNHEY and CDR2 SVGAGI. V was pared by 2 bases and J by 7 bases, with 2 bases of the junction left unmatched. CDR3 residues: CASSYPGQNSPLHF. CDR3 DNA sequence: TGTGCCAGCAGTTACCCGGGACAGAATTCACCCCTCCACTTT.

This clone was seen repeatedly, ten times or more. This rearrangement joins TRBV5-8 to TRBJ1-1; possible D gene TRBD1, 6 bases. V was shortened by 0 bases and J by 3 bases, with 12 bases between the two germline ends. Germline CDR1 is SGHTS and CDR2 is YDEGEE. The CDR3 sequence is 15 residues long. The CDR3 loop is CASSLAGERDTEAFF. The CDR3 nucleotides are TGTGCCAGCAGCTTGGCAGGGGAGAGGGACACTGAAGCTTTCTTT. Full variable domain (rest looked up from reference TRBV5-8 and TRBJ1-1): EAGVTQSPTHLIKTRGQQATLRCSPISGHTSVYWYQQALGLGLQFLLWYDEGEERNRGNFPPRFSGRQFPNYSSELNVNALELEDSALYLCASSLAGERDTEAFFGQGTRLTVV.

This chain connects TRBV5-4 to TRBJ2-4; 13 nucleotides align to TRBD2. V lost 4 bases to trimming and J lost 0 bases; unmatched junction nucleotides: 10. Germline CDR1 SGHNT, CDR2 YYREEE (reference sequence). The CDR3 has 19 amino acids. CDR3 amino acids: CASSETGTSGVLAKNIQYF. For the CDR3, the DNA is TGTGCCAGCAGCGAAACGGGGACTAGCGGGGTTCTAGCCAAAAACATTCAGTACTTC.

The CDR3 DNA reads as TGTGCCAGCTCACCGTTACAGGGGGCGATTGGCTACACCTTC. This encodes CASSPLQGAIGYTF. The J gene is TRBJ1-2, the V gene TRBV18, with 9 bases identical to TRBD1. The CDR3 length is 14 residues. Germline V gene data show CDR1 as KGHSH and CDR2 as LQKENI. After removal of 3 bases from V and 7 bases from J, the junction contained 6 bases not matched to a gene.

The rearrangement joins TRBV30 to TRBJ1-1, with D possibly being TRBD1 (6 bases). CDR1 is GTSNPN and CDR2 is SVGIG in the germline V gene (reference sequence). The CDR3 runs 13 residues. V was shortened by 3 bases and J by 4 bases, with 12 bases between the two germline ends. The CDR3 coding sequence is TGTGCCTGGAGGGCGGGCAGGGGCACTGAAGCTTTCTTT. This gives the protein CAWRAGRGTEAFF.

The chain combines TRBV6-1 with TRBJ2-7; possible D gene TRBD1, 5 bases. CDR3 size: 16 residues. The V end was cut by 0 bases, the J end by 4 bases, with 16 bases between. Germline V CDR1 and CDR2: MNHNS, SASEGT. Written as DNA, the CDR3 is TGTGCCAGCAGTGAAGCCCATCCGACAGCCCCTTACGAGCAGTACTTC. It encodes CASSEAHPTAPYEQYF.

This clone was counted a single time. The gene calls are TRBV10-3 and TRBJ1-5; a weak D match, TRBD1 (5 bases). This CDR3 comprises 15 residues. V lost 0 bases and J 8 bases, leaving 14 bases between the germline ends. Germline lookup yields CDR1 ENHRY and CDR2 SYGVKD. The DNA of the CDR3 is TGTGCCATCAGTGAGTCGCGGGGGTTGGGCGAGCCCCAGCATTTT. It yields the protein CAISESRGLGEPQHF.

CDR3 sequence reads: CASSITGPAYEQYF. The CDR3 nucleotides read TGTGCCAGCAGCATCACCGGCCCAGCCTACGAGCAGTACTTC. V usage is TRBV28 and J usage is TRBJ2-7; D unclear. Looked up from germline, CDR1 is MDHEN and CDR2 is SYDVKM. The germline V and J ends were trimmed by 6 bases and 2 bases, with 14 bases remaining between them. The CDR3 is 14 residues long.

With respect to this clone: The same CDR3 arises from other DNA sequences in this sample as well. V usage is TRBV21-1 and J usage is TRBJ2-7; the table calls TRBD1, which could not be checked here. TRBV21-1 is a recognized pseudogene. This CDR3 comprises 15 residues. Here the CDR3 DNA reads TGTGCCAGCAGCAAAGGGTGGGACAGCTCCTACGAGCAGTACTTC. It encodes CASSKGWDSSYEQYF.

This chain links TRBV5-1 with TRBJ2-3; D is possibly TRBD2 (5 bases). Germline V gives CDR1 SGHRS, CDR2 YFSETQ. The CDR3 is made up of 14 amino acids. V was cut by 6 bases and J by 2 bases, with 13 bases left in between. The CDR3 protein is CASMLRDYTDTQYF. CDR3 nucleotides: TGCGCCAGCATGCTCCGGGATTACACAGATACGCAGTATTTT.

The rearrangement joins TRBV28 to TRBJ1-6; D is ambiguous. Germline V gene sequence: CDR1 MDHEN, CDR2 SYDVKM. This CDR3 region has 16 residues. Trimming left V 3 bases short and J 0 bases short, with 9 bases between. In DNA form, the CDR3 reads TGTGCCAGCAGTTTGTATGGGAGCTCCTATAATTCACCCCTCCACTTT. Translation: CASSLYGSSYNSPLHF.

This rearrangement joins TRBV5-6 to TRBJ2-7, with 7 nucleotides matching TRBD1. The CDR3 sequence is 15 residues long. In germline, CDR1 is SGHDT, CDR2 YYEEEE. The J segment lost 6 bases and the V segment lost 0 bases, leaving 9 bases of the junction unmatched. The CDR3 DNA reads TGTGCCAGCAGCTTGGGGGACCGACAGGGCGGCGAGCAGTACTTC. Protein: CASSLGDRQGGEQYF. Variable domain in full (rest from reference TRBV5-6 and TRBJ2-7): DAGVTQSPTHLIKTRGQQVTLRCSPKSGHDTVSWYQQALGQGPQFIFQYYEEEERQRGNFPDRFSGHQFPNYSSELNVNALLLGDSALYLCASSLGDRQGGEQYFGPGTRLTVT.

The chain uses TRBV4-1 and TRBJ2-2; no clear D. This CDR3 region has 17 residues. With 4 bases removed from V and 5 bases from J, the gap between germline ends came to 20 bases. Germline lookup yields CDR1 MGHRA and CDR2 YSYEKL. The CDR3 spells CASSPFPQPFWTGELFF. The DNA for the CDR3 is TGCGCCAGCAGCCCTTTTCCACAGCCGTTTTGGACCGGGGAGCTGTTTTTT.

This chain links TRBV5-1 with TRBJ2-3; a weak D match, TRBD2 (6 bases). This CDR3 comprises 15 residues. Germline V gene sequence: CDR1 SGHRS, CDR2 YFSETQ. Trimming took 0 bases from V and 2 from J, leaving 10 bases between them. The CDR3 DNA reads TGCGCCAGCAGCTTGGGGGGGGACCCCACAGATACGCAGTATTTT. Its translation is CASSLGGDPTDTQYF.